Below, 3 T cell receptor beta chains from the same sample are listed, as sequenced in a study of T-cell reconstitution after alpha-beta-depleted transplantation in children. Unique molecular identifiers featured in how the TCRbeta library was prepared. TCRdb called the PCR reads again in MiXCR, with one record for every CDR3 protein. The sample yields more than 450,000 distinct CDR3 sequences, about a sixth seen once. The specimen was PBMCs from the stem cell graft donor, collected from the stem cell graft. These receptors all stem from a human donor who donated a stem cell graft to a child with acute lymphoblastic leukemia.

V is TRBV11-3 and J is TRBJ2-1; D gene ambiguous. Germline V gene lookup returns CDR1 SGHNT and CDR2 YENEEA. The CDR3 is made up of 13 amino acids. V was clipped by 1 base and J by 13 bases, with 14 bases between them. The CDR3, as DNA: TGTGCCAGCAGCTTAGGAGTAGGGCGGTCACAGTTCTTC. Encoded protein: CASSLGVGRSQFF.

The J gene is TRBJ2-2, the V gene TRBV5-6, with TRBD1 matching over 7 bases. The CDR3 spans 16 residues. Germline V CDR1 and CDR2: SGHDT, YYEEEE. Trimming at V came to 3 bases and at J to 2 bases, leaving 7 bases not matched to a gene. This chain's CDR3 is CASSYRTGYNTGELFF. The CDR3 DNA reads TGTGCCAGCAGCTACAGGACAGGCTACAACACCGGGGAGCTGTTTTTT.

This chain connects TRBV12-3 or TRBV12-4 to TRBJ2-7, with a tentative D call TRBD2 (6 bases). The V end lost 7 bases, the J end lost 1 base, and 11 bases lay between the germline ends. This CDR3 has 13 residues. CDR3 residues: CASTFGGSYEQYF. In DNA, the CDR3 is TGTGCCAGCACCTTCGGAGGGTCCTACGAGCAGTACTTC.